This T cell receptor beta chain was observed in a study of OX40 agonist ivuxolimab in advanced cancers. Study at large: In this cohort, patients received ivuxolimab, an agonistic anti-OX40 (CD134) antibody.

Trimming removed 5 bases at V and 4 bases at J, with 18 bases between. CDR1 is WNHNN and CDR2 is SYGVQD in the germline V gene (reference sequence). The CDR3 is 15 residues long. Assay used: immunoSEQ multiplex PCR; TCRdb lists only in-frame clones, some missing. Here the sample spans around 61,000 clones, more than 70% being singletons. General study findings and limits: Normalized T-cell clonal expansion was also low in some nonresponders.

Sampling times: baseline, cycle 4 day 1, cycle 7 day 1. Note on this clone: Its target is not known.

The chain uses TRBV10-1 and TRBJ2-7; D is unresolved. This clonotype was obtained from an adult with an advanced solid tumor such as melanoma, head and neck, liver or kidney cancer. The sequences come from CD4+ or CD8+ T cells sorted from blood, collected in a trial of the OX40 agonist ivuxolimab. The DNA of the CDR3 is TGCGCCAGCAGTCGTCAACCTCCGTACCTATACGAGCAGTACTTC. This translates into CASSRQPPYLYEQYF.